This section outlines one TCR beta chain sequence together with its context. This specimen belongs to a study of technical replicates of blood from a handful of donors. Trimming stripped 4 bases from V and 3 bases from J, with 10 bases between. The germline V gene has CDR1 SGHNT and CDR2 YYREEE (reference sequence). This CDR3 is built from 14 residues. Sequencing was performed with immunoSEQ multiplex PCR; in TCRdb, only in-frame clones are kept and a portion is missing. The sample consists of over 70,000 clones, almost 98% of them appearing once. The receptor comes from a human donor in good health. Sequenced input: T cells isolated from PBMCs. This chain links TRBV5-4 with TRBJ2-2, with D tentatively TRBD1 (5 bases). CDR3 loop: CASSLDRYTGELFF. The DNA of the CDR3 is TGTGCCAGCAGCCTCGACAGATACACCGGGGAGCTGTTTTTT.